This is a list of T cell receptor beta chains from one sample in a study of blood T cell repertoires in COVID-19. The repertoire was sequenced with immunoSEQ multiplex PCR; TCRdb's copy has only in-frame clones and lacks some. The sample gives roughly 200,000 clones, around 81% of which show up once; around 5.4% is in the top ten. The source material was peripheral blood. The receptors stem from a woman in her seventies with acute or convalescent COVID-19. CDR3s include the opening cysteine and the closing phenylalanine or tryptophan. D genes are given only for firm matches. Part of the rows lack a size; the others show once, few, many or a class for expanded clones.

size: few
D: TRBD1
J: TRBJ2-2
V: TRBV3-1/TRBV3-2
CDR3: CASSHARTGGITGELFF

size: NA
D: NA
J: TRBJ2-1
V: TRBV19
CDR3: CASSILAKGGNNEQFF

size: NA
D: TRBD1
J: TRBJ1-4
V: TRBV5-1
CDR3: CASSSGTGNEKLFF

size: NA
D: TRBD2
J: TRBJ2-5
V: TRBV5-1
CDR3: CASSLDGTSGRAYQETQYF

size: NA
D: TRBD2
J: TRBJ2-3
V: TRBV3-1/TRBV3-2
CDR3: CASSGPLAGLPTDTQYF

size: NA
D: NA
J: TRBJ1-2
V: TRBV11-2
CDR3: CASSSVLSGYTF

size: NA
D: NA
J: TRBJ2-1
V: TRBV6-2/TRBV6-3
CDR3: CASSPQGSSYNEQFF

size: NA
D: NA
J: TRBJ2-3
V: TRBV25-1
CDR3: CASRQTATDTQYF

size: NA
D: TRBD1
J: TRBJ1-2
V: TRBV6-5
CDR3: CASSSTGNYGYTF

size: NA
D: NA
J: TRBJ2-1
V: TRBV27
CDR3: CASSLGGTVYNEQFF

size: NA
D: NA
J: TRBJ2-1
V: TRBV25-1
CDR3: CASRKDTYNEQFF

size: NA
D: TRBD1
J: TRBJ2-4
V: TRBV29-1
CDR3: CSVNDRGGYIQYF

size: NA
D: TRBD2
J: TRBJ2-3
V: TRBV5-1
CDR3: CASSLLTSGSTDTQYF

size: NA
D: NA
J: TRBJ2-7
V: TRBV5-1
CDR3: CASSLDGVAATYEQYF

size: NA
D: NA
J: TRBJ2-1
V: TRBV7-2
CDR3: CASSFDSRYNEQFF

size: NA
D: NA
J: TRBJ2-7
V: TRBV28
CDR3: CASRPTGREQYF

size: NA
D: NA
J: TRBJ1-3
V: TRBV13
CDR3: CASSLGGRGLGNTIYF

size: once
D: NA
J: TRBJ1-1
V: TRBV28
CDR3: CASSLAGEENTEAFF

size: NA
D: TRBD1
J: TRBJ1-2
V: TRBV6-5
CDR3: CASSNSDRGVRGYTF

size: NA
D: NA
J: TRBJ1-2
V: TRBV5-1
CDR3: CASSLGGNSRGDGYTF

size: NA
D: TRBD1
J: TRBJ2-3
V: TRBV3-1/TRBV3-2
CDR3: CASSQTGGRTDTQYF

size: NA
D: TRBD2
J: TRBJ2-7
V: TRBV6-5
CDR3: CASSSIAGGNYEQYF

size: NA
D: NA
J: TRBJ1-5
V: TRBV6-5
CDR3: CASSSGNNQPQHF

size: NA
D: TRBD2
J: TRBJ2-7
V: TRBV16
CDR3: CASSQSREVEQYF

size: few
D: NA
J: TRBJ1-1
V: TRBV28
CDR3: CASSFGGDTEAFF

size: NA
D: NA
J: TRBJ2-1
V: TRBV3-1/TRBV3-2
CDR3: CASSQRGSTYNEQFF

size: NA
D: NA
J: TRBJ2-2
V: TRBV21-1
CDR3: CASSPTAVSTNTGELFF

size: NA
D: NA
J: TRBJ1-1
V: TRBV14
CDR3: CASSQDSYTEAFF

size: NA
D: TRBD2
J: TRBJ2-7
V: TRBV7-2
CDR3: CASSISLAGASYEQYF

size: NA
D: TRBD1
J: TRBJ2-7
V: TRBV7-9
CDR3: CASSQGQPYEQYF

size: NA
D: TRBD2
J: TRBJ2-1
V: TRBV6-2/TRBV6-3
CDR3: CASSYGGTTRRNEQFF

size: few
D: TRBD2
J: TRBJ2-7
V: TRBV19
CDR3: CASSILGGTIYEQYF

size: NA
D: NA
J: TRBJ2-7
V: TRBV5-1
CDR3: CASSLALGLIYEQYF

size: NA
D: NA
J: TRBJ2-5
V: TRBV2
CDR3: CASSEESQSGETQYF

size: NA
D: NA
J: TRBJ2-1
V: TRBV4-1
CDR3: CASSLRVAWNEQFF

size: NA
D: TRBD2
J: TRBJ2-3
V: TRBV18
CDR3: CASSPPLAGTHTDTQYF

size: many
D: TRBD2
J: TRBJ2-5
V: TRBV9
CDR3: CASSVGLAGGPETQYF

size: NA
D: NA
J: TRBJ1-2
V: TRBV29-1
CDR3: CSVDEGNGYTF

size: NA
D: NA
J: TRBJ2-2
V: TRBV19
CDR3: CASSSNRRNTGELFF

size: NA
D: NA
J: TRBJ2-7
V: TRBV19
CDR3: CASSIPGVYEQYF

size: NA
D: NA
J: TRBJ2-5
V: TRBV7-3
CDR3: CASSLTPQETQYF

size: NA
D: NA
J: TRBJ1-5
V: TRBV9
CDR3: CASSVQGDQPQHF

size: NA
D: TRBD2
J: TRBJ2-1
V: TRBV5-4
CDR3: CASSLPGLAGNEQFF

size: NA
D: TRBD1
J: TRBJ1-2
V: TRBV5-8
CDR3: CASSGDSANYGYTF

size: NA
D: NA
J: TRBJ1-2
V: TRBV29-1
CDR3: CSVGGRGYYGYTF

size: NA
D: TRBD2
J: TRBJ2-7
V: TRBV28
CDR3: CASTLRLTSDYEQYF

size: NA
D: NA
J: TRBJ2-7
V: TRBV7-9
CDR3: CASSLAVGGSSYEQYF

size: NA
D: NA
J: TRBJ2-1
V: TRBV10-3
CDR3: CAISVQRADEQFF